The clone carrying this TCR beta chain showed up just a few times. Its matching antigen is unknown. Sequencing libraries made from TCR beta cDNA carried unique molecular identifiers. MiXCR was run by TCRdb on the PCR reads, yielding one entry per CDR3 protein. The data contain hundreds of thousands of distinct CDR3 sequences, less than 35% of them singletons. V lost 3 bases and J lost 0, with 9 bases in between. CDR1 WNHNN and CDR2 SYGVQD come from the germline V gene (reference sequence). The CDR3 is 16 residues long. The data were taken from a study of post-analysis software for immune sequencing data. Findings and limits, study-wide: Multiple sclerosis patients showed significantly lower normalized Chao1 diversity than controls did. F measure showed strong co-clustering of same-batch samples. TRBV5-6, TRBV5-1 and TRBV20-1 belonged to a set of a few TRBV segments that were more frequent in patients than controls.

The genes are TRBV10-1 and TRBJ2-6; tentative D call: TRBD2 (6 bases). The receptor was derived from a girl aged 5-17 years with multiple sclerosis. The specimen was blood. The CDR3 bases are TGCGCCAGCAGTGACGGGGGTTACTCTGGGGCCAACGTCCTGACTTTC. It translates to CASSDGGYSGANVLTF.